What follows are 14 T cell receptor beta chains derived from one specimen sequenced in a study of spatial heterogeneity in lung cancer. Study results and limitations: Expanded intratumoral alpha and beta TCR counts tracked tumor mutation counts.

MiXCR was run by TCRdb on the 5' RACE reads, yielding one entry per CDR3 protein. The sample includes 1,500 or so distinct CDR3 sequences, about a sixth of them seen just once. These receptors' antigens are unknown. Time point meaning: sample taken at primary tumor resection. This material consisted of lung tumor tissue, taken at surgery. These receptors were collected from a male donor with early-stage non-small cell lung cancer.

Turning to this clonotype: This beta chain was picked up by a library intended for alpha chains and is off target, so its count carries little meaning. This chain links TRBV7-9 with TRBJ2-7, with 7 bases aligning to TRBD1. The CDR3 runs to 14 residues. CDR1 SEHNR and CDR2 FQNEAQ come from the germline V gene (reference sequence). J gave up 5 bases and V 5 bases, and 9 bases lay outside the gene matches. CDR3 DNA sequence: TGTGCCAGCAGCCCGACAGAGGGGGCCGACGAGCAGTACTTC. Its protein is CASSPTEGADEQYF.

This clonotype counts as medium-sized. A library prepared for alpha chains yielded this beta chain as an off-target read; its size is of little meaning. The chain links TRBV18 to TRBJ2-7; D perhaps matches TRBD2 (6 bases). The length of the CDR3 is 13 residues. Per the germline V gene, CDR1 is KGHSH and CDR2 is LQKENI. Trimming removed 2 bases at V and 5 bases at J, with 10 bases between. In DNA, the CDR3 is TGTGCCAGCTCACCAAGGGCGGGGAACGAGCAGTACTTC. Translation gives CASSPRAGNEQYF.

This clonotype is large in the sample. This beta chain is a stray read from a library made for alpha chains; its abundance is not meaningful. The CDR3: CASRGDFYGYTF. The CDR3 DNA reads TGTGCCAGCAGGGGGGACTTCTATGGCTACACCTTC. This sequence joins TRBV28 and TRBJ1-2, with D tentatively TRBD1 (5 bases). This CDR3 has 12 residues. Germline CDR1 MDHEN, CDR2 SYDVKM. Trimming stripped 6 bases from V and 4 bases from J, with 9 bases between.

On this clonotype itself: This beta chain is an off-target read within a library intended for alpha chains, so its frequency means little. This chain connects TRBV5-1 to TRBJ1-2; D is undetermined. Trimming took off 0 bases at V and 4 bases at J, with 13 bases between the two ends. The CDR3 is 15 amino acids. From germline, CDR1 is SGHRS and CDR2 YFSETQ. In DNA form, the CDR3 reads TGCGCCAGCAGCTTGGGTCGTCAACGGGGCTATGGCTACACCTTC. Its protein product is CASSLGRQRGYGYTF.

This clonotype was recorded a few times. The size of this beta chain means little, since it is a stray read in a library made for alpha chains. V usage is TRBV6-5 and J usage is TRBJ1-1; D remains unclear. V lost 5 bases and J 8 bases, leaving 12 bases between the germline ends. The length of the CDR3 is 12 residues. Germline values: CDR1 MNHEY, CDR2 SVGAGI. CDR3 DNA sequence: TGTGCCAGCAGTACCTTCGGGGTAGAAGCTTTCTTT. Residues: CASSTFGVEAFF.

This clonotype counts as large. The library was built for alpha chains, so this beta chain is an off-target read and its size means little. The genes are TRBV12-3 or TRBV12-4 and TRBJ1-1, with 7 bases lining up with TRBD1. The V and J ends lost 8 bases and 1 base, in that order; junction bases with no gene match: 19. The CDR3 is made up of 18 amino acids. The CDR3 DNA is TGTGCCAGCCGCTCCAATGTGATCCGGGACAGAACGAACACTGAAGCTTTCTTT. It yields the protein CASRSNVIRDRTNTEAFF.

Of note for this clonotype: Since the library was made to target alpha chains, this beta chain is a stray read and its abundance is not meaningful. CDR3: CASSFFGGEGNQPQHF. In DNA, the CDR3 is TGTGCCAGCAGTTTCTTCGGGGGCGAGGGCAATCAGCCCCAGCATTTT. The gene calls are TRBV28 and TRBJ1-5; possibly TRBD1 for D (6 bases). The CDR3 loop spans 16 amino acids. Trimming left V 3 bases short and J 2 bases short, with 14 bases between. From germline, CDR1 is MDHEN and CDR2 SYDVKM.

This clonotype is medium-sized (0.01 to 0.1%). Since the library was made to target alpha chains, this beta chain is a stray read and its abundance is not meaningful. The chain has TRBV19 and TRBJ2-2; TRBD1 matches 10 bases. V trimming: 5 bases; J trimming: 6 bases; junction bases outside the gene matches: 6. The CDR3 sequence is 15 residues long. Germline CDR1 is LNHDA and CDR2 is SQIVND (reference sequence). As DNA, the CDR3 is TGTGCCAGTAGTGGCGGGACAGGGGTCGCCGGGGAGCTGTTTTTT. Its translation is CASSGGTGVAGELFF.

A note on this clonotype: This may be a read error: a much more frequent sequence differs by one nucleotide. This beta chain represents an off-target read in a library built for alpha chains; its size is of limited meaning. The rearrangement uses TRBV20-1 and TRBJ1-1; 9 bases align to TRBD1. This CDR3 has 16 residues. With V trimmed by 6 bases and J by 4 bases, 15 bases remained unmatched. Germline V lookup: CDR1 DFQATT, CDR2 SNEGSKA (reference sequence). The CDR3 here is CSALSRDREKGTEAFF. The CDR3 coding sequence is TGCAGTGCCCTCAGCCGGGACAGGGAAAAGGGCACTGAAGCTTTCTTT.

This clonotype has just a few counts. This beta chain turned up in a library designed for alpha chains; as an off-target read, its abundance says little. The chain recombines TRBV12-5 with TRBJ1-1; 9 nucleotides line up with TRBD1. The CDR3 totals 17 residues. J was trimmed by 1 base and V by 2 bases; bases with no gene match: 8. The germline gives CDR1 LGHNT, CDR2 FRNRAP. The CDR3, as DNA: TGTGCTAGTGGTTTGCCCATCACAGGGGGCGCGAACACTGAAGCTTTCTTT. It translates to CASGLPITGGANTEAFF. Complete variable domain (other parts from reference TRBV12-5 and TRBJ1-1): DARVTQTPRHKVTEMGQEVTMRCQPILGHNTVFWYRQTMMQGLELLAYFRNRAPLDDSGMPKDRFSAEMPDATLATLKIQPSEPRDSAVYFCASGLPITGGANTEAFFGQGTRLTVV.

This clonotype is judged medium-sized. This beta chain is a stray sequence in a library constructed for alpha chains; its clone size is not meaningful. V and J are TRBV7-9 and TRBJ2-1, with 9 bases matching TRBD2. CDR3 size: 17 residues. CDR1 SEHNR and CDR2 FQNEAQ come from the germline V gene (reference sequence). Trimming cost V 1 base and J 9 bases; bases outside gene matches: 13. The CDR3 DNA reads as TGTGCCAGCAGCTTAGTATTAGCGGGAGTGGTTAATGCTGAGCAGTTCTTC. Translation gives CASSLVLAGVVNAEQFF.

By sample share, this clonotype is large. This beta chain is a stray sequence in a library constructed for alpha chains; its clone size is not meaningful. This rearrangement joins TRBV7-2 to TRBJ1-2, with unresolved D. The germline gives CDR1 SGHTA, CDR2 FQGNSA. CDR3 length: 12 amino acids. The V end lost 1 base, the J end lost 7 bases, and 7 bases lay between the germline ends. This CDR3 is CASSLEAAGYTF. The CDR3 bases are TGTGCCAGCAGCTTAGAGGCGGCTGGCTACACCTTC.

Details on this clonotype: One junction end does not reproduce the germline sequence, and a read error may be involved. This beta chain came through as a stray read in a library set up for alpha chains, and its size says little. The rearrangement uses TRBV7-3 and TRBJ2-2; D is possibly TRBD2 (5 bases). Germline V lookup: CDR1 SGHTA, CDR2 FQGTGA. CDR3 size: 12 residues. For the CDR3, the DNA is TGTGCCAGCAGCTTAGGCACCGGGGAGCTGCTTTTT. Amino acid sequence: CASSLGTGELLF.

With respect to this clonotype: This beta chain is a stray sequence in a library constructed for alpha chains; its clone size is not meaningful. CDR3 nucleotide sequence: TGTGCCAGCAGCCAATCGGGGGCCATACGGGAAAAACTGTTTTTT. Amino acids: CASSQSGAIREKLFF. The V call is TRBV6-5, the J call TRBJ1-4; possible D gene TRBD1, 6 bases. CDR1 is MNHEY and CDR2 is SVGAGI in the germline V gene. V gave up 6 bases and J gave up 8 bases, with 19 bases separating them. The CDR3 totals 15 residues.